The clone carrying this TCR beta chain turned up a few times. As yet, its antigen is unknown. The sample originates from a study of CD8 T cell repertoires and HIV-1 epitope variants. Overall study: Enriched T cells were co-cultured with equal numbers of autologous T cell-negative antigen-presenting cells. 1M T cells were kept uncultured as a baseline.

Using immunoSEQ multiplex PCR, the repertoire was profiled, and TCRdb retains in-frame clones only, with some absent. Among thousands of clones listed, about three quarters were seen once. The V gene's germline CDR1 is SGHNT and CDR2 YYREEE (reference sequence). The CDR3 is 16 amino acids. Trimming took 4 bases from V and 4 from J; bases not matched to a gene: 13. The sequenced sample was cultured CD8+ T cells derived from PBMCs. The TCR originated in a male donor with HIV. The chain couples TRBV5-4 to TRBJ2-5; TRBD2 matches at 7 bases. The DNA of the CDR3 is TGTGCCAGCAGCCAGCCCGGGACTACCAATGGAGAGACCCAGTACTTC. This gives the protein CASSQPGTTNGETQYF.